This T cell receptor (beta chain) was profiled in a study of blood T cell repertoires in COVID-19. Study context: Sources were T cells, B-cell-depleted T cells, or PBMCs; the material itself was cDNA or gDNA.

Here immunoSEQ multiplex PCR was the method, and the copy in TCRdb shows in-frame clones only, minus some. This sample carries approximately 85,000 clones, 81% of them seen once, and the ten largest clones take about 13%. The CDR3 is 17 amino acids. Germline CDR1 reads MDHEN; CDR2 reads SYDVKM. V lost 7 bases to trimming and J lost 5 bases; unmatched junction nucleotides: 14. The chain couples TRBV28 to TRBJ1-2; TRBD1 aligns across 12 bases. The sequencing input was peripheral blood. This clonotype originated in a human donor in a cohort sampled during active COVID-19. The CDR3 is CASTPGTGGASGYGYTF. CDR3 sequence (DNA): TGTGCCAGCACCCCCGGGACAGGGGGCGCATCAGGATATGGCTACACCTTC.